The clone carrying this TCR beta chain appeared many times. What it binds is not known. The PBMC fraction was derived from around 9.4 ml of fresh peripheral blood. The data are from a study of Graves' ophthalmopathy and Graves' hyperthyroidism. Overall study results and limits: Using 13 signatures, a model distinguished ophthalmopathy from stable hyperthyroidism, reaching roughly 90% sensitivity and 70% to 83% specificity. Among expanded thyroid clonotypes above 0.001 frequency, most also occurred in blood.

Amplifying from RNA transcripts, the study obtained TCR beta CDR3 regions. Amplification began with first-round RT-PCR using HTBI primers, then second-round multiplex PCR was performed. TCRdb redid the calling of the multiplex PCR reads with MiXCR, one entry per CDR3 protein. The sample yields 300,000 to 450,000 distinct CDR3 sequences, about 15% seen once. CDR3 length: 15 amino acids. Trimming removed 2 bases from V and 0 bases from J, with 14 bases in between. The germline CDR1 and CDR2 sequences are GTSNPN and SVGIG (reference sequence). The TCR comes from an adult woman with stable Graves' hyperthyroidism. Input material: peripheral blood. The rearrangement links TRBV30 to TRBJ2-7; a weak D match, TRBD2 (6 bases). The CDR3 reads CAWSFRDSHSYEQYF. CDR3 DNA: TGTGCCTGGAGTTTCCGGGACTCCCACTCCTACGAGCAGTACTTC. The full variable domain, with the rest looked up from reference TRBV30 and TRBJ2-7, is SQTIHQWPATLVQPVGSPLSLECTVEGTSNPNLYWYRQAAGRGLQLLFYSVGIGQISSEVPQNLSASRPQDRQFILSSKKLLLSDSGFYLCAWSFRDSHSYEQYFGPGTRLTVT.